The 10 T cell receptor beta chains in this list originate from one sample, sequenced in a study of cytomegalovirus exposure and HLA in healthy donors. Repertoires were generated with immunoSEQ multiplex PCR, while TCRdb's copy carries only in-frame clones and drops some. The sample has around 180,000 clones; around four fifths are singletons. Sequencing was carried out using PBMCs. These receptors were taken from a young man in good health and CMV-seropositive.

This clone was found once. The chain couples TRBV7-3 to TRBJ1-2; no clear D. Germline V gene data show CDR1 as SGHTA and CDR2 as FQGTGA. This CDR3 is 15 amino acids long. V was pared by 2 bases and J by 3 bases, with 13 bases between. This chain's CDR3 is CASSLGPNLDYGYTF. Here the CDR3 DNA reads TGTGCCAGCAGCTTAGGGCCCAACCTGGACTATGGCTACACCTTC. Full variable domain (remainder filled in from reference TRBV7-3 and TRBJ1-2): GAGVSQTPSNKVTEKGKYVELRCDPISGHTALYWYRQSLGQGPEFLIYFQGTGAADDSGLPNDRFFAVRPEGSVSTLKIQRTERGDSAVYLCASSLGPNLDYGYTFGSGTRLTVV.

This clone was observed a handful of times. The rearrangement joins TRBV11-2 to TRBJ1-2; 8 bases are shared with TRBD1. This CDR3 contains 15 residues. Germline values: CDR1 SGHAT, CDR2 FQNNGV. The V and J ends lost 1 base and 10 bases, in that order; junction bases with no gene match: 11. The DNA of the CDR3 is TGTGCCAGCAGCTTAGCGTGGGCAGGGGGCCAAGACTACACCTTC. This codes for CASSLAWAGGQDYTF.

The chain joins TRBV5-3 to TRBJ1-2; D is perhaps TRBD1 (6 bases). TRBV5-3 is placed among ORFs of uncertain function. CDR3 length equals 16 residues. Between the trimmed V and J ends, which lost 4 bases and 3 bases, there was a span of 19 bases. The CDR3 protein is CARSQEGDTRDYGYTF. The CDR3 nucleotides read TGTGCCAGAAGCCAAGAGGGGGATACCCGAGACTATGGCTACACCTTC.

The CDR3 DNA is TGTGCCGCAAGCACCGGTAGCACGAATGATAGGACCTTC. This codes for CAASTGSTNDRTF. The chain links TRBV30 to TRBJ1-2; no definite D call. The length of the CDR3 is 13 residues. Trimming took off 8 bases at V and 14 bases at J, with 27 bases between the two ends. Germline loops: CDR1 GTSNPN, CDR2 SVGIG (reference sequence).

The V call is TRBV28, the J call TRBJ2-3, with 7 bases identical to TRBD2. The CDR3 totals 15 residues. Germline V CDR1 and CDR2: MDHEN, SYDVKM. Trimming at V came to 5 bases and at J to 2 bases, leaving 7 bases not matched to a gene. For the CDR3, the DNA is TGTGCCAGCAGTGGAGCGGGGCGACACACAGATACGCAGTATTTT. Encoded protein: CASSGAGRHTDTQYF.

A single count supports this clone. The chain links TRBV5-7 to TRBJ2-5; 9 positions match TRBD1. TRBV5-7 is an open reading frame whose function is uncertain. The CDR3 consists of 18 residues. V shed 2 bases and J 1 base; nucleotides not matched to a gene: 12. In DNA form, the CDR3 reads TGTGCCAGCAGCTTTATCCCAGGACAGGGGAATAGCCAAGAGACCCAGTACTTC. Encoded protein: CASSFIPGQGNSQETQYF.

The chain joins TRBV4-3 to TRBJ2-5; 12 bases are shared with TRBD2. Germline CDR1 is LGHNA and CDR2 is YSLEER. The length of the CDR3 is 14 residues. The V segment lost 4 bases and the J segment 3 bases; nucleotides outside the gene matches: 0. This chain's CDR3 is CASSRLAGEETQYF. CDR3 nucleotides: TGCGCCAGCAGCCGACTAGCGGGAGAAGAGACCCAGTACTTC.

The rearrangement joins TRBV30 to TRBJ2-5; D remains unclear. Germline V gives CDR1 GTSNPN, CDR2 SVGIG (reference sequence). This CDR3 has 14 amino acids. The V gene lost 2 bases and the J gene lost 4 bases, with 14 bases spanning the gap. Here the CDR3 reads CAWSPSRRGETQYF. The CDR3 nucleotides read TGTGCCTGGAGTCCCTCCCGGCGCGGAGAGACCCAGTACTTC.

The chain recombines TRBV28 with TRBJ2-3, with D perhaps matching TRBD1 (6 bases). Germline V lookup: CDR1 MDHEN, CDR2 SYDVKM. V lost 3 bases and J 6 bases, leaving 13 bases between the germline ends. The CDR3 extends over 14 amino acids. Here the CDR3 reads CASSFGGPEDTQYF. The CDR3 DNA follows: TGTGCCAGCAGTTTTGGGGGCCCGGAGGATACGCAGTATTTT.

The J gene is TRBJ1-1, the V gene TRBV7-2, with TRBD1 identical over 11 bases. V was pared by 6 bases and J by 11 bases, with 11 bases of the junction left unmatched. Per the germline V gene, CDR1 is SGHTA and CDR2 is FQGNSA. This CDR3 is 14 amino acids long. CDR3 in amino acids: CASSLIGQGARAFF. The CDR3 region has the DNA TGTGCCAGCAGTCTCATCGGACAGGGGGCGAGGGCTTTCTTT.